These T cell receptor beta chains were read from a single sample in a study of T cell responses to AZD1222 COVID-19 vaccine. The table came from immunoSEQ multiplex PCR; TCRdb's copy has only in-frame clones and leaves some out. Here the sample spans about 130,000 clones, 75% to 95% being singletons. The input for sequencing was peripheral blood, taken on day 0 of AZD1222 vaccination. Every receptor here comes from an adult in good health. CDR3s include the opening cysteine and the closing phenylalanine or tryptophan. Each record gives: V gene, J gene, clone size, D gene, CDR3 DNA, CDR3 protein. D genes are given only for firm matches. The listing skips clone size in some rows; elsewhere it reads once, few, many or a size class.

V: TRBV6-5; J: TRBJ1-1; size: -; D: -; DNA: TGTGCCAGCAGCCCAAAATTCCTAAACACTGAAGCTTTCTTT; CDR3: CASSPKFLNTEAFF
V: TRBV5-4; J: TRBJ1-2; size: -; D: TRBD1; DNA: TGTGCCAGCACGGTGGACAGGGCGGGAGGCTACACCTTC; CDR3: CASTVDRAGGYTF
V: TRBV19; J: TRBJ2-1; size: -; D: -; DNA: TGTGCCAGTAGTGCACGTTCTACCCCGGCGGTCTATGAGCAGTTCTTC; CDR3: CASSARSTPAVYEQFF
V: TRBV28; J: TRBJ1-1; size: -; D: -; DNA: TGTGCCAGCAGTCTACACACTGAAGCTTTCTTT; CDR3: CASSLHTEAFF
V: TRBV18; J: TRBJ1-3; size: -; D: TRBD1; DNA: TGTGCCAGCTCACCAGGCACAGGGGAACGAAACACCATATATTTT; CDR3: CASSPGTGERNTIYF
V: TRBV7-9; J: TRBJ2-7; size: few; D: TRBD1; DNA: TGTGCCAGCAGCTTAAGTTCTGCGACAGGGATGTACGAGCAGTACTTC; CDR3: CASSLSSATGMYEQYF
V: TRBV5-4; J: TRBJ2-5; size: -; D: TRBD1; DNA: TGTGCCAGCAGCCCCCGGGACAGGGGCCAAGAGACCCAGTACTTC; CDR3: CASSPRDRGQETQYF
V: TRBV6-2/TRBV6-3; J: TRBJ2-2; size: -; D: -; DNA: TGTGCCAGCAGTGGGGACACTGAGACCGGGGAGCTGTTTTTT; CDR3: CASSGDTETGELFF
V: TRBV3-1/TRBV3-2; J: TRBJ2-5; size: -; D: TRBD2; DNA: TGTGCCAGCAGCCTCGGGGGGGGCCAAGCGGAGACCCAGTACTTC; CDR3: CASSLGGGQAETQYF
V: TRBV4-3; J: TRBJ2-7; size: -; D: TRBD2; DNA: TGCGCCAGCAGCCAAGGACTAGCGCTAGCCTACGAGCAGTACTTC; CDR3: CASSQGLALAYEQYF
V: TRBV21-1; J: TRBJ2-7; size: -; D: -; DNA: TGTGCCAGCAGCCCCCTAAAGAGGGGCCCCCGAGTGAGGGGGGGGTCCTCCTACGAGCAGTACTTC; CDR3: CASSPLKRGPRVRGGSSYEQYF
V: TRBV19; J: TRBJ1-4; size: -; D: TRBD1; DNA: TGTGCCAGTACGCGGGACAGAGGAGAAAAACTGTTTTTT; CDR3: CASTRDRGEKLFF
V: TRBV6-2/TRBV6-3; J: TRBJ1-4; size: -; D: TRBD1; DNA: TGTGCCAGCAGCCGGGACAGCGGGGTTCCTGCGGAAAAACTGTTTTTT; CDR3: CASSRDSGVPAEKLFF
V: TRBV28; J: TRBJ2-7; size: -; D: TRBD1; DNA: TGTGCCAGCACCACCAGGGACAGGGCAAACGAGCAGTACTTC; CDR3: CASTTRDRANEQYF
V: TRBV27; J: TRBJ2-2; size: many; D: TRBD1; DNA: TGTGCCAGCAGATGGGGCGGACAGGGTGGGGGGGAGCTGTTTTTT; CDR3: CASRWGGQGGGELFF
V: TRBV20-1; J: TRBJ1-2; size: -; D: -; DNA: TGCAGTGCTAGTCAGCGGGAGTCTAACTATGGCTACACCTTC; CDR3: CSASQRESNYGYTF
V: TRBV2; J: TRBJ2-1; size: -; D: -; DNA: TGTGCCAGCAGTGAATTACAGGGTTCCAATGAGCAGTTCTTC; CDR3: CASSELQGSNEQFF
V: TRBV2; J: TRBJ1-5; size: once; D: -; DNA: TGTGCCAGCAGTGAATTGCAGGCGGATCAGCCCCAGCATTTT; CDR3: CASSELQADQPQHF
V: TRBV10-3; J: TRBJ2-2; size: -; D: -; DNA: TGTGCCATCAGCGCGGGGTTCGCGAACACCGGGGAGCTGTTTTTT; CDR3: CAISAGFANTGELFF
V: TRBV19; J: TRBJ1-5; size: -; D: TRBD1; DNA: TGTGCCAGTAGCGTGCAAGGGACAGGGGGCCGTCAGCCCCAGCATTTT; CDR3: CASSVQGTGGRQPQHF
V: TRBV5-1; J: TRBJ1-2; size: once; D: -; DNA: TGCGCCAGCAGCCCCTTTCACTATGGCTACACCTTC; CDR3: CASSPFHYGYTF
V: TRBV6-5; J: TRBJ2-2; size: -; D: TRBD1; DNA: TGTGCCAGCAGTTCGAGGACAGGGTACACCGGGGAGCTGTTTTTT; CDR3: CASSSRTGYTGELFF
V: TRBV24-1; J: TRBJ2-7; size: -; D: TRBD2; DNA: TGTGCCACCAGTGATCGCGGGGGAGGTAGCTACGAGCAGTACTTC; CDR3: CATSDRGGGSYEQYF
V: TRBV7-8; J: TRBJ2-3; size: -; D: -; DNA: TGTGCCAGCAGTCTGGGGCCATCCGCAGCAGATACGCAGTATTTT; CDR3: CASSLGPSAADTQYF
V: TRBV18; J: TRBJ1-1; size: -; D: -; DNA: TGTGCCAGCTCACCACCGGGGCAGCCCCTGAACACTGAAGCTTTCTTT; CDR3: CASSPPGQPLNTEAFF
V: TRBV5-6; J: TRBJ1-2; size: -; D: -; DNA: TGTGCCAGCAGCTTTACTACCCAACCTTATGGCTACACCTTC; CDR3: CASSFTTQPYGYTF
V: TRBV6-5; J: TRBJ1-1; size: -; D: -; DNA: TGTGCCAGCAGCCCAGCCGGACATGCTGAAGCTTTCTTT; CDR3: CASSPAGHAEAFF
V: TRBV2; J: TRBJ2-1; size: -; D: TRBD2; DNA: TGTGCCAGCAGTTTTACTAGCGGGGGGGCCGGGGAGCAGTTCTTC; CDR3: CASSFTSGGAGEQFF
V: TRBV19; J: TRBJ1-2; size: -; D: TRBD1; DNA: TGTGCCAGTAGTATTCTAGGTCCCCGGACAGGGAATGGCTACACCTTC; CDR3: CASSILGPRTGNGYTF
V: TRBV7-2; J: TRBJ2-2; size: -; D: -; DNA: TGTGCCAGCAGCTTAGCGGTCGATACCGGGGAGCTGTTTTTT; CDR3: CASSLAVDTGELFF
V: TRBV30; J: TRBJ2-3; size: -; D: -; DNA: TGTGCCTGGAGTACCGACACAGATACGCAGTATTTT; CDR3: CAWSTDTDTQYF
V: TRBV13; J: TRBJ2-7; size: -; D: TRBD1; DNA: TGTGCCAGCAGCTCCGGGACAGAGACCTACGAGCAGTACTTC; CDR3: CASSSGTETYEQYF
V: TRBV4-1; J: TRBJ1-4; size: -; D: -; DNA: TGCGCCAGCAGCCAACTTGGGCAGGGCGATGAAAAACTGTTTTTT; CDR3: CASSQLGQGDEKLFF
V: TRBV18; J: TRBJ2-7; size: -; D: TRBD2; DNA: TGTGCCAGCTCGCGGACTAGCGGGGAGGACGAGCAGTACTTC; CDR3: CASSRTSGEDEQYF
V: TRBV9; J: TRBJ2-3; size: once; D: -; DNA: TGTGCCAGCAGCAGCCAACCCACCCAGACGGCAGGGATAGGGGATACGCAGTATTTT; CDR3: CASSSQPTQTAGIGDTQYF
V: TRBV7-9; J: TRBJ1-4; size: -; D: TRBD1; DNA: TGTGCCAGCAGCCCATCAGGACAGGCAACTAATGAAAAACTGTTTTTT; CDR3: CASSPSGQATNEKLFF